Listed here are 29 T cell receptor beta chains from one sample, sequenced in a study of blood T cells in healthy people across ages (dated by TCRdb to the mid-2010s). Library preparation was by 5' RACE. Instrument on record: Illumina HiSeq 2500. A second about 7 to 11 cycle PCR used a sample-barcoded 5' primer and a J-beta primer mix. TCRdb handled the public reads itself, with Q25 trimming in fastp and clone calling in MiXCR, and kept productive beta chains. Every distinct CDR3 protein forms one entry, paired with its most common genes and DNA. The sample contains 580,000 or so distinct CDR3 sequences, 47% of them found a single time. The top ten constitute just under 25% of the sample. The sequenced sample consisted of blood. The receptor set was obtained from a man aged 80 or over in good health.

The genes are TRBV5-4 and TRBJ2-5; D remains unclear. The CDR3 spans 15 residues. Per germline, CDR1 SGHNT and CDR2 YYREEE (reference sequence). V shed 0 bases and J shed 5 bases, with 14 bases lying between them. The CDR3 is CASSLGGIDKETQYF. The CDR3 bases are TGTGCCAGCAGCTTGGGGGGAATTGACAAGGAGACCCAGTACTTC.

The CDR3 spells CASSTRSSRRANYGYTF. CDR3 DNA: TGTGCCAGCAGTACAAGGTCTTCACGTCGAGCTAACTATGGCTACACCTTC. The chain has TRBV28 and TRBJ1-2; D unresolved. V dropped 5 bases and J dropped 0 bases, with 19 bases sitting between them. The CDR3 is made up of 17 amino acids. CDR1 MDHEN and CDR2 SYDVKM come from the germline V gene.

Notes on this clonotype: This may arise from a read error, as a much more abundant clone is one base away. The rearrangement links TRBV6-5 to TRBJ1-2; maybe TRBD1 (5 bases). Germline CDR1 reads MNHEY; CDR2 reads SVGAGI. The CDR3 consists of 15 residues. The CDR3 coding sequence is TGTGCCAGCAGCTCCCCCGGGACCGCTAACTGTGGCTACACCTTC. It yields the protein CASSSPGTANCGYTF.

Notes on this clonotype: Possible read error: a much larger clone is one base away. The CDR3 coding sequence is TGTGCCAGCAGCTTAGTTAGTTGGGGAGGGCAGTACAGTGAGCAGTTCTTC. It encodes CASSLVSWGGQYSEQFF. The V call is TRBV7-9, the J call TRBJ2-1; 7 bases line up with TRBD2. CDR1 and CDR2 (germline): SEHNR, FQNEAQ (reference sequence). The CDR3 spans 17 residues.

The rearrangement joins TRBV29-1 to TRBJ2-5, with TRBD1 as a possible D gene (5 bases). The CDR3 is made up of 14 amino acids. The V end was cut by 7 bases, the J end by 5 bases, with 20 bases between. In germline, CDR1 is SQVTM, CDR2 ANQGSEA. The CDR3 DNA reads TGCAGCGGACTGTCTCGGCAGGGTGGCGAGACCCAGTACTTC. This translates into CSGLSRQGGETQYF.

The chain is built from TRBV20-1 and TRBJ1-2; D is perhaps TRBD1 (5 bases). The V gene lost 3 bases and the J gene lost 4 bases, with 24 bases spanning the gap. The length of the CDR3 is 17 residues. The germline V gene has CDR1 DFQATT and CDR2 SNEGSKA (reference sequence). DNA of the CDR3: TGCAGTGCTAGCCCGCCCGGGGAACAGGCCTTTAGCTATGGCTACACCTTC. It yields the protein CSASPPGEQAFSYGYTF.

Note on this clonotype: Since a much larger clone is just one base distant, this may be a read error. The rearrangement links TRBV11-2 to TRBJ1-1, with 8 bases lining up with TRBD1. There are 15 residues in the CDR3. Germline lookup yields CDR1 SGHAT and CDR2 FQNNGV. CDR3 protein: CANSSRTGMNTEAFF. The CDR3 bases are TGTGCCAACAGCTCCCGGACAGGGATGAACACTGAAGCTTTCTTT. Full variable domain (rest looked up from reference TRBV11-2 and TRBJ1-1): EAGVAQSPRYKIIEKRQSVAFWCNPISGHATLYWYQQILGQGPKLLIQFQNNGVVDDSQLPKDRFSAERLKGVDSTLKIQPAKLEDSAVYLCANSSRTGMNTEAFFGQGTRLTVV.

This rearrangement joins TRBV20-1 to TRBJ1-2; 10 bases are shared with TRBD1. V gave up 0 bases and J gave up 4 bases; unmatched junction bases: 8. Looked up from germline, CDR1 is DFQATT and CDR2 is SNEGSKA (reference sequence). There are 16 residues in the CDR3. CDR3 residues: CSARESPGTGAYGYTF. The CDR3 DNA follows: TGCAGTGCTAGAGAGTCTCCCGGGACAGGGGCCTATGGCTACACCTTC.

This chain uses TRBV12-3 or TRBV12-4 with TRBJ2-3; TRBD2 might be the D (5 bases). The CDR3 sequence is 15 residues long. Trimming cost V 5 bases and J 2 bases, with 14 bases left between them. The CDR3 DNA sequence: TGTGCCAGCAGTCGTAGACGAGCGGTCACAGATACGCAGTATTTT. It translates to CASSRRRAVTDTQYF.

This clonotype has just a few counts. V gene TRBV12-3 or TRBV12-4 combines with J gene TRBJ2-1; perhaps TRBD2 as D (5 bases). The CDR3 covers 14 residues. The V and J ends lost 3 bases and 5 bases respectively, with 11 bases between them. DNA for the CDR3: TGTGCCAGCAGTTTGGGAGTAGGGAACAATGAGCAGTTCTTC. It is translated as CASSLGVGNNEQFF.

The chain has TRBV5-1 and TRBJ2-7; TRBD2 might be the D (6 bases). CDR3 length: 15 amino acids. Germline V gene data show CDR1 as SGHRS and CDR2 as YFSETQ. V lost 5 bases to trimming and J lost 3 bases, with 18 bases between them. CDR3: CASSPLGGGDYEQYF. In DNA, the CDR3 is TGCGCCAGCAGTCCTCTCGGAGGAGGGGACTACGAGCAGTACTTC.

This rearrangement joins TRBV7-6 to TRBJ2-5; the match to TRBD2 covers 9 bases. This CDR3 spans 17 amino acids. The germline V gene encodes CDR1 SGHVS and CDR2 FNYEAQ. V gave up 3 bases and J gave up 4 bases; unmatched junction bases: 12. CDR3 bases: TGTGCCAGCAGCTTCTTTGGTAGCGGGAGAGTCGGAGAGACCCAGTACTTC. Residues: CASSFFGSGRVGETQYF.

The chain has TRBV20-1 and TRBJ1-2; 9 nucleotides agree with TRBD1. Trimming took 6 bases from V and 6 from J; bases not matched to a gene: 11. This CDR3 has 14 amino acids. The germline V gene encodes CDR1 DFQATT and CDR2 SNEGSKA (reference sequence). This CDR3 is CSATRGRDRDGYTF. Written as DNA, the CDR3 is TGCAGTGCCACCCGCGGTAGGGACAGGGATGGCTACACCTTC.

The V call is TRBV12-3 or TRBV12-4, the J call TRBJ1-4; TRBD1 might be the D (5 bases). The CDR3 extends over 15 amino acids. Trimming cost V 2 bases and J 5 bases, with 12 bases left between them. DNA for the CDR3: TGTGCCAGCAGTTTATTAGGGACGACGAATGAAAAACTGTTTTTT. Protein sequence: CASSLLGTTNEKLFF.

Comments on this clonotype: One end of the junction fails to match germline, which may point to a read error. This chain uses TRBV20-1 with TRBJ2-3; TRBD2 matches at 9 bases. The length of the CDR3 is 14 residues. The germline V gene has CDR1 DFQATT and CDR2 SNEGSKA (reference sequence). The CDR3 loop reads CSARQREAADTRYF. The CDR3 DNA is TGCAGTGCTAGACAGCGGGAGGCGGCAGATACGCGGTATTTT.

The V gene is TRBV24-1, the J gene TRBJ2-3, with a weak D call TRBD1 (6 bases). Germline V gives CDR1 KGHDR, CDR2 SFDVKD. The CDR3 covers 13 residues. The ends were cut back, 12 bases at V and 2 bases at J, with 14 bases in the middle. The CDR3 region is CAVRDTVTDTQYF. Here the CDR3 DNA reads TGTGCCGTCCGGGACACAGTCACAGATACGCAGTATTTT.

The chain is built from TRBV15 and TRBJ2-3; TRBD2 matches 8 bases. CDR1 is LNHNV and CDR2 is YYDKDF in the germline V gene (reference sequence). This CDR3 contains 14 residues. Unmatched junction bases numbered 5, after V lost 5 bases and J lost 4 bases. As DNA, the CDR3 is TGTGCCACCAGCTCGGGAGGGGACGCAGATACGCAGTATTTT. Amino acid sequence: CATSSGGDADTQYF. Together with reference TRBV15 and TRBJ2-3, the CDR3 gives the full variable domain: DAMVIQNPRYQVTQFGKPVTLSCSQTLNHNVMYWYQQKSSQAPKLLFHYYDKDFNNEADTPDNFQSRRPNTSFCFLDIRSPGLGDTAMYLCATSSGGDADTQYFGPGTRLTVL.

This clonotype was counted between two and nine times. The chain couples TRBV4-3 to TRBJ2-1, with 9 bases lining up with TRBD2. V shed 2 bases, J shed 9 bases, and the junction held 8 bases outside the gene matches. CDR1 is LGHNA and CDR2 is YSLEER in the germline V gene. CDR3 size: 15 residues. The CDR3 nucleotides read TGCGCCAGCAGCCAACTTGGCGGGAGGGCTGTTGAGCAGTTCTTC. This encodes CASSQLGGRAVEQFF.

This clonotype has just a few counts. The rearrangement uses TRBV6-6 and TRBJ1-5; TRBD1 matches at 7 bases. This CDR3 region has 16 residues. CDR1 is MNHNY and CDR2 is SVGAGI in the germline V gene (reference sequence). V shed 0 bases, J shed 5 bases, and the junction held 7 bases outside the gene matches. This CDR3 is CASSYSRGGADQPQHF. As DNA, the CDR3 is TGTGCCAGCAGTTACTCGAGAGGGGGCGCCGATCAGCCCCAGCATTTT.

V usage is TRBV6-5 and J usage is TRBJ1-1; no firm D call. Germline V gene sequence: CDR1 MNHEY, CDR2 SVGAGI. The CDR3 has 13 residues. Deletions cut 10 bases from V and 1 base from J, with 13 bases between. The CDR3 DNA is TGTGCCACCCGGGGAAGGCCGAACACTGAAGCTTTCTTT. Protein product: CATRGRPNTEAFF.

The J gene is TRBJ2-5, the V gene TRBV7-2; no reliable D call. Germline V CDR1 and CDR2: SGHTA, FQGNSA. The V and J ends lost 1 base and 2 bases respectively, with 5 bases between them. The CDR3 runs to 13 residues. Here the CDR3 DNA reads TGTGCCAGCAGCTTAGTGGTACAAGAGACCCAGTACTTC. This translates into CASSLVVQETQYF.

The chain couples TRBV9 to TRBJ1-4, with TRBD1 as a possible D gene (5 bases). Germline-derived CDR1 and CDR2 are SGDLS and YYNGEE. V was trimmed by 3 bases and J by 6 bases, leaving 12 bases between them. This CDR3 contains 14 residues. CDR3 DNA sequence: TGTGCCAGCAGCGGAGGGGCGACCGATGAAAAACTGTTTTTT. Translated: CASSGGATDEKLFF. Using reference TRBV9 and TRBJ1-4 for the parts outside the CDR3, the full variable domain is DSGVTQTPKHLITATGQRVTLRCSPRSGDLSVYWYQQSLDQGLQFLIQYYNGEERAKGNILERFSAQQFPDLHSELNLSSLELGDSALYFCASSGGATDEKLFFGSGTQLSVL.

This clonotype was observed a handful of times. CDR3 sequence: CASSPGIINEQFF. The CDR3 bases are TGTGCCAGCAGCCCGGGGATTATCAATGAGCAGTTCTTC. The rearrangement links TRBV5-6 to TRBJ2-1; D perhaps matches TRBD2 (5 bases). V lost 4 bases to trimming and J lost 6 bases, with 11 bases between them. The CDR3 extends over 13 amino acids. CDR1 and CDR2 from the germline V gene are SGHDT and YYEEEE. Full variable domain (rest looked up from reference TRBV5-6 and TRBJ2-1): DAGVTQSPTHLIKTRGQQVTLRCSPKSGHDTVSWYQQALGQGPQFIFQYYEEEERQRGNFPDRFSGHQFPNYSSELNVNALLLGDSALYLCASSPGIINEQFFGPGTRLTVL.

V and J are TRBV7-2 and TRBJ2-3; D might be TRBD2 (6 bases). V was pared by 5 bases and J by 4 bases, with 22 bases between. CDR1 SGHTA and CDR2 FQGNSA come from the germline V gene. The CDR3 is 17 residues long. The CDR3 reads CASSPKPPGVGADTQYF. The DNA for the CDR3 is TGTGCCAGCAGCCCCAAACCACCGGGAGTCGGCGCAGATACGCAGTATTTT.

The rearrangement links TRBV28 to TRBJ2-1; 11 nucleotides line up with TRBD1. Trimming at V came to 4 bases and at J to 5 bases, leaving 7 bases not matched to a gene. The germline gives CDR1 MDHEN, CDR2 SYDVKM. This CDR3 comprises 16 residues. In nucleotides, the CDR3 is TGTGCCAGCAGTTCTCTGGACAGGGGGCTTAACAATGAGCAGTTCTTC. Encoded protein: CASSSLDRGLNNEQFF.

This clonotype was counted between two and nine times. The chain employs TRBV29-1 and TRBJ2-1; possibly TRBD1 or TRBD2 for D (6 bases each). CDR3 length: 16 amino acids. The germline CDR1 and CDR2 sequences are SQVTM and ANQGSEA. Trimming left V 1 base short and J 8 bases short, with 21 bases between. CDR3 sequence: CSVEAGFWGAGDEQFF. CDR3 in DNA: TGCAGCGTTGAAGCTGGGTTTTGGGGGGCCGGAGATGAGCAGTTCTTC.

This chain uses TRBV7-2 with TRBJ2-3; D unclear. Germline loops: CDR1 SGHTA, CDR2 FQGNSA. The CDR3 is 14 amino acids. V lost 2 bases and J lost 2, with 8 bases in between. CDR3 residues: CASSLWQPTDTQYF. The CDR3 DNA follows: TGTGCCAGCAGCTTATGGCAGCCCACAGATACGCAGTATTTT. Full variable domain (outside the CDR3, taken from reference TRBV7-2 and TRBJ2-3): GAGVSQSPSNKVTEKGKDVELRCDPISGHTALYWYRQSLGQGLEFLIYFQGNSAPDKSGLPSDRFSAERTGGSVSTLTIQRTQQEDSAVYLCASSLWQPTDTQYFGPGTRLTVL.

J is TRBJ1-1 and V is TRBV12-3 or TRBV12-4; the D is unclear. The CDR3 totals 14 residues. The germline V and J ends were trimmed by 3 bases and 1 base, with 9 bases remaining between them. CDR3 residues: CASSFGFTNTEAFF. The CDR3 nucleotides are TGTGCCAGCAGTTTTGGGTTCACGAACACTGAAGCTTTCTTT.

This clonotype has a handful of counts. V and J are TRBV2 and TRBJ2-1; D call uncertain. Per germline, CDR1 SNHLY and CDR2 FYNNEI. V was cut by 2 bases and J by 1 base, with 12 bases left in between. This CDR3 has 16 amino acids. The chain's CDR3 is CASSEQLPGSYNEQFF. The CDR3 region has the DNA TGTGCCAGCAGTGAACAGCTCCCCGGATCCTACAATGAGCAGTTCTTC.